These T cell receptor beta chains were read from a single sample in a study of identical twins. TCRdb re-called the 5' RACE reads through MiXCR, storing one row per CDR3 protein. The table has about 700,000 distinct CDR3 sequences, less than 10% seen once. The sample also formed part of further work on yellow fever vaccine responses in identical twins.

The sample comprised PBMCs. The receptors here all came from a young woman in good health. CDR3s include the opening cysteine and the closing phenylalanine or tryptophan. D genes are given only for firm matches. Not every row has a clone size; where given, it reads once, few, many or a size class.

d_call: NA
v_call: TRBV29-1
j_call: TRBJ2-7
clone_size: NA
cdr3_nt: TGCAGCGTTGAAGGCCTCGGGCAGTCTTCCTCCTACGAGCAGTACTTC
cdr3_aa: CSVEGLGQSSSYEQYF

d_call: NA
v_call: TRBV6-2/TRBV6-3
j_call: TRBJ2-1
clone_size: few
cdr3_nt: TGTGCCAGCAGTCCTGTGGACGGCGTTATTCAGTTCTTC
cdr3_aa: CASSPVDGVIQFF

d_call: TRBD2
v_call: TRBV29-1
j_call: TRBJ2-7
clone_size: many
cdr3_nt: TGCAGCGTGGAGGGAGCGGGAGGACGCTCCTACGAGCAGTACTTC
cdr3_aa: CSVEGAGGRSYEQYF

d_call: NA
v_call: TRBV7-2
j_call: TRBJ2-1
clone_size: NA
cdr3_nt: TGTGCCAGCAGCTCCCGGACTACCTACAATGAGCAGTTCTTC
cdr3_aa: CASSSRTTYNEQFF

d_call: TRBD2
v_call: TRBV3-1
j_call: TRBJ2-7
clone_size: many
cdr3_nt: TGTGCCAGCAGCCCCTCGTGGGTAGCGGGGGACTACGAGCAGTACTTC
cdr3_aa: CASSPSWVAGDYEQYF

d_call: NA
v_call: TRBV20-1
j_call: TRBJ2-7
clone_size: NA
cdr3_nt: TGCAGTGCGAGAAGACCCCGGGACTCCTACGAGCAGTACTTC
cdr3_aa: CSARRPRDSYEQYF

d_call: NA
v_call: TRBV27
j_call: TRBJ2-1
clone_size: NA
cdr3_nt: TGTGCCAGCAACGACTTAGGGGCCAATGAGCAGTTCTTC
cdr3_aa: CASNDLGANEQFF

d_call: NA
v_call: TRBV7-9
j_call: TRBJ2-1
clone_size: NA
cdr3_nt: TGTGCCAGCAGCTTTCCGGGCCCTCCTTGGGTGGGTGAGCAGTTCTTC
cdr3_aa: CASSFPGPPWVGEQFF

d_call: NA
v_call: TRBV25-1
j_call: TRBJ1-6
clone_size: NA
cdr3_nt: TGTGCCAGCAGTGGACAGTTTAATTCACCCCTCCACTTT
cdr3_aa: CASSGQFNSPLHF

d_call: TRBD1
v_call: TRBV10-2
j_call: TRBJ1-4
clone_size: few
cdr3_nt: TGCGCCAGCAGTCCTGCAGGGACAGGGGGTGAAAAACTGTTTTTT
cdr3_aa: CASSPAGTGGEKLFF

d_call: NA
v_call: TRBV7-9
j_call: TRBJ2-1
clone_size: many
cdr3_nt: TGTGCCAGCAGTCTCAAGGGAGCTGCCTACAATGAGCAGTTCTTC
cdr3_aa: CASSLKGAAYNEQFF

d_call: TRBD2
v_call: TRBV27
j_call: TRBJ2-7
clone_size: few
cdr3_nt: TGTGCCAGCACCCCGGGGGGTAGCGTTAACTACGAGCAGTACTTC
cdr3_aa: CASTPGGSVNYEQYF

d_call: TRBD1
v_call: TRBV7-9
j_call: TRBJ2-2
clone_size: NA
cdr3_nt: TGTGCCAGCATCTCCAAGGGGGCTGGCGGGGAGCTGTTTTTT
cdr3_aa: CASISKGAGGELFF

d_call: TRBD2
v_call: TRBV20-1
j_call: TRBJ2-1
clone_size: few
cdr3_nt: TGCAGTGCTCCACGGCTAGCGGGAGGATACAATGAGCAGTTCTTC
cdr3_aa: CSAPRLAGGYNEQFF

d_call: NA
v_call: TRBV18
j_call: TRBJ2-1
clone_size: NA
cdr3_nt: TGTGCCAGCTCACCGTCGCAGGGGAAGGGTGAGCAGTTCTTC
cdr3_aa: CASSPSQGKGEQFF

d_call: TRBD2
v_call: TRBV12-3/TRBV12-4
j_call: TRBJ2-1
clone_size: many
cdr3_nt: TGTGCCAGCAGTTTCTGGGCGGGGGAAGTAAAATACAATGAGCAGTTCTTC
cdr3_aa: CASSFWAGEVKYNEQFF

d_call: TRBD2
v_call: TRBV12-3/TRBV12-4
j_call: TRBJ2-7
clone_size: few
cdr3_nt: TGTGCCAGCAGTTTGGGGGGACTAGCGGGGGGGACTACCTACGAGCAGTACTTC
cdr3_aa: CASSLGGLAGGTTYEQYF

d_call: TRBD1
v_call: TRBV6-5
j_call: TRBJ1-2
clone_size: few
cdr3_nt: TGTGCCAGCATTTTAGGGGCCGGGACAGGGACTAACTATGGCTACACCTTC
cdr3_aa: CASILGAGTGTNYGYTF

d_call: NA
v_call: TRBV21-1
j_call: TRBJ2-7
clone_size: many
cdr3_nt: TGTGCCAGCAGCAAAAAAATCTACGAGCAGTACTTC
cdr3_aa: CASSKKIYEQYF

d_call: TRBD2
v_call: TRBV29-1
j_call: TRBJ2-3
clone_size: NA
cdr3_nt: TGCAGTGCCCCGGCTAGCGGGGGCACAGATACGCAGTATTTT
cdr3_aa: CSAPASGGTDTQYF

d_call: TRBD2
v_call: TRBV20-1
j_call: TRBJ2-1
clone_size: NA
cdr3_nt: TGCAGTGCTAGACTAGCGGGCCGAACCTCCGGCAATGAGCAGTTCTTC
cdr3_aa: CSARLAGRTSGNEQFF

d_call: TRBD1
v_call: TRBV7-9
j_call: TRBJ2-4
clone_size: few
cdr3_nt: TGTGCCAGCAGCTCAACAGGGGGCGTATCCAAAAACATTCAGTACTTC
cdr3_aa: CASSSTGGVSKNIQYF

d_call: NA
v_call: TRBV4-2
j_call: TRBJ2-6
clone_size: NA
cdr3_nt: TGTGCCAGCAGCCAAGGGGCAGCCTCTGGGGCCAACGTCCTGACTTTC
cdr3_aa: CASSQGAASGANVLTF

d_call: TRBD1
v_call: TRBV20-1
j_call: TRBJ2-7
clone_size: NA
cdr3_nt: TGCAGTGCCCAGAGAGGAGGGACAGGGAACGAGCAGTACTTC
cdr3_aa: CSAQRGGTGNEQYF

d_call: TRBD1
v_call: TRBV6-5
j_call: TRBJ2-7
clone_size: few
cdr3_nt: TGTGCCAGCGGGGACAGGGTCGGGGAGCAGTACTTC
cdr3_aa: CASGDRVGEQYF

d_call: NA
v_call: TRBV4-1
j_call: TRBJ2-3
clone_size: NA
cdr3_nt: TGCGCCAGCAGCCAAAGGGTACAGGGAAGCACAGATACGCAGTATTTT
cdr3_aa: CASSQRVQGSTDTQYF

d_call: TRBD1
v_call: TRBV24-1
j_call: TRBJ2-1
clone_size: few
cdr3_nt: TGTGCCACCAGTGAGACGGGACAGGGACCTTGGGATGAGCAGTTCTTC
cdr3_aa: CATSETGQGPWDEQFF

d_call: NA
v_call: TRBV7-8
j_call: TRBJ2-3
clone_size: NA
cdr3_nt: TGTGCCAGCAGCTTATGGTACGAGGGAGCAGGCACAGATACGCAGTATTTT
cdr3_aa: CASSLWYEGAGTDTQYF

d_call: TRBD2
v_call: TRBV5-6
j_call: TRBJ2-3
clone_size: few
cdr3_nt: TGTGCCAGCAGCTTGGTGTCTCTAGCGGGAACCACAGATACGCAGTATTTT
cdr3_aa: CASSLVSLAGTTDTQYF

d_call: TRBD1
v_call: TRBV19
j_call: TRBJ2-7
clone_size: few
cdr3_nt: TGTGCCAGTAGTATGAATAACAGGGGGCGCGGATACGAGCAGTACTTC
cdr3_aa: CASSMNNRGRGYEQYF

d_call: NA
v_call: TRBV3-1
j_call: TRBJ2-1
clone_size: few
cdr3_nt: TGTGCCAGCAGCCAAGGCAGGCTTTTAGGTGAGCAGTTCTTC
cdr3_aa: CASSQGRLLGEQFF

d_call: TRBD2
v_call: TRBV10-3
j_call: TRBJ2-1
clone_size: NA
cdr3_nt: TGTGCCATCAGTGAGTTGACTAGCGGGGGGGCCTATGAGCAGTTCTTC
cdr3_aa: CAISELTSGGAYEQFF

d_call: NA
v_call: TRBV7-2
j_call: TRBJ2-2
clone_size: NA
cdr3_nt: TGTGCCAGCAGCTTAGGGGCCTCACAGGCAAACACCGGGGAGCTGTTTTTT
cdr3_aa: CASSLGASQANTGELFF

d_call: TRBD2
v_call: TRBV3-1
j_call: TRBJ2-5
clone_size: few
cdr3_nt: TGTGCCAGCAGCCAAGATGTACTAGCGGGGCAAGAGACCCAGTACTTC
cdr3_aa: CASSQDVLAGQETQYF

d_call: NA
v_call: TRBV7-2
j_call: TRBJ2-2
clone_size: many
cdr3_nt: TGTGCCAGCAGCCTAGAGAGGGGAACCGGGGAGCTGTTTTTT
cdr3_aa: CASSLERGTGELFF

d_call: NA
v_call: TRBV5-1
j_call: TRBJ2-7
clone_size: NA
cdr3_nt: TGCGCCAGCAGCTTGGGGTCGGGAAAGAAGGACGAGCAGTACTTC
cdr3_aa: CASSLGSGKKDEQYF

d_call: NA
v_call: TRBV6-9
j_call: TRBJ2-7
clone_size: few
cdr3_nt: TGTGCCAGCAGTCCGCAGGACTTC
cdr3_aa: CASSPQDF

d_call: NA
v_call: TRBV12-3/TRBV12-4
j_call: TRBJ2-2
clone_size: many
cdr3_nt: TGTGCCAGCAGCCGCGGGACTAACACCGGGGAGCTGTTTTTT
cdr3_aa: CASSRGTNTGELFF

d_call: NA
v_call: TRBV7-9
j_call: TRBJ2-3
clone_size: few
cdr3_nt: TGTGCCAGCAGCTTACCGGGGGCAGGAGATACGCAGTATTTT
cdr3_aa: CASSLPGAGDTQYF

d_call: TRBD2
v_call: TRBV7-6
j_call: TRBJ2-5
clone_size: few
cdr3_nt: TGTGCCAGCAGCTTGGGGGTAGCGGGGAGTCGGGAGACCCAGTACTTC
cdr3_aa: CASSLGVAGSRETQYF

d_call: TRBD1
v_call: TRBV6-1
j_call: TRBJ2-7
clone_size: few
cdr3_nt: TGTGCCAGCAAGAGGGGGCGCTTCCTCTACGAGCAGTACTTC
cdr3_aa: CASKRGRFLYEQYF

d_call: NA
v_call: TRBV20-1
j_call: TRBJ1-6
clone_size: NA
cdr3_nt: TGCAGTGCTAGGAAAGACACAGATAATTCACCCCTCCACTTT
cdr3_aa: CSARKDTDNSPLHF

d_call: NA
v_call: TRBV7-6
j_call: TRBJ2-7
clone_size: NA
cdr3_nt: TGTGCCAGCAGCAAGGAAGACAGTGGCGAGCAGTACTTC
cdr3_aa: CASSKEDSGEQYF

d_call: NA
v_call: TRBV28
j_call: TRBJ1-4
clone_size: NA
cdr3_nt: TGTGCCAGCCGTCAAGGGCAGAGTAATGAAAAACTGTTTTTT
cdr3_aa: CASRQGQSNEKLFF

d_call: NA
v_call: TRBV7-8
j_call: TRBJ1-6
clone_size: NA
cdr3_nt: TGTGCCAGCAGCTTCCTAAATCCCCCCAATTCACCCCTCCACTTT
cdr3_aa: CASSFLNPPNSPLHF

d_call: NA
v_call: TRBV20-1
j_call: TRBJ2-7
clone_size: once
cdr3_nt: TGCAGTGCTAGAGATATGCCATACGAGCAGTACTTC
cdr3_aa: CSARDMPYEQYF

d_call: TRBD1
v_call: TRBV2
j_call: TRBJ1-1
clone_size: NA
cdr3_nt: TGTGCCAGCCTTTCCGGGACAGATGAAGCTTTCTTT
cdr3_aa: CASLSGTDEAFF

d_call: NA
v_call: TRBV4-3
j_call: TRBJ2-3
clone_size: NA
cdr3_nt: TGCGCCAGCAGCCAAATCTTCGCCGGCGAGGTCGGTACGCAGTATTTT
cdr3_aa: CASSQIFAGEVGTQYF

d_call: NA
v_call: TRBV6-1
j_call: TRBJ1-1
clone_size: NA
cdr3_nt: TGTGCCACCACCGTAAGCGGTCAGCTTAACACTGAAGCTTTCTTT
cdr3_aa: CATTVSGQLNTEAFF

d_call: TRBD1
v_call: TRBV6-5
j_call: TRBJ1-1
clone_size: few
cdr3_nt: TGTGCCAGCAGTTACGGACAGGCCTCGGGAGCTTTCTTT
cdr3_aa: CASSYGQASGAFF

d_call: TRBD1
v_call: TRBV7-2
j_call: TRBJ2-1
clone_size: NA
cdr3_nt: TGTGCCAGCAGCATCACAGGGGGGAGCTCCTACAATGAGCAGTTCTTC
cdr3_aa: CASSITGGSSYNEQFF